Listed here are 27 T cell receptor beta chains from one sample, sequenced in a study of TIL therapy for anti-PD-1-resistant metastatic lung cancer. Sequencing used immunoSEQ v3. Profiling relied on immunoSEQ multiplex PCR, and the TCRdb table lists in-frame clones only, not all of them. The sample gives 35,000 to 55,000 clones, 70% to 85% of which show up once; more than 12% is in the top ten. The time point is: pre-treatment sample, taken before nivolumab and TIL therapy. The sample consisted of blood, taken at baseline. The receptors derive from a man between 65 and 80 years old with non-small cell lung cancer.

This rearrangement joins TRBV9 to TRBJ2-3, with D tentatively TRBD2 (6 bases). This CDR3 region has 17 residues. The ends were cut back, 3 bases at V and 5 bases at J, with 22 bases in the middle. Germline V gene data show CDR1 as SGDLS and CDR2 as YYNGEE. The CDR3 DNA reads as TGTGCCAGCAGCGCGTACACGGGAGTCGCAAGGTTAGATACGCAGTATTTT. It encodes CASSAYTGVARLDTQYF.

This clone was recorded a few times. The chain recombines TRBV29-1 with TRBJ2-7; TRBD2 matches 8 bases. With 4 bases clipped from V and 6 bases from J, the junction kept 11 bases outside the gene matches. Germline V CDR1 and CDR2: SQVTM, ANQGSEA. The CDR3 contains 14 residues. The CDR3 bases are TGCAGCGTTGGCTGGGGCGGGAGGAGCATCGAGCAGTACTTC. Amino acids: CSVGWGGRSIEQYF.

In DNA, the CDR3 is TGCGCCAGCAGCCAAGATGGCCGCTTGGAGACCCAGTACTTC. This encodes CASSQDGRLETQYF. This chain connects TRBV4-3 to TRBJ2-5; D unresolved. Germline-derived CDR1 and CDR2 are LGHNA and YSLEER. The length of the CDR3 is 14 residues. The germline V and J ends were trimmed by 0 bases and 5 bases, with 10 bases remaining between them.

The CDR3 reads CASSPRLEGTQYF. In DNA form, the CDR3 reads TGTGCCAGCAGCCCTAGACTAGAGGGTACGCAGTATTTT. This chain connects TRBV14 to TRBJ2-3; weak D call: TRBD2 (6 bases). The CDR3 contains 13 residues. V was shortened by 4 bases and J by 8 bases, with 13 bases between the two germline ends. The germline gives CDR1 SGHDN, CDR2 FVKESK.

The CDR3 nucleotides are TGTGCCAGCAGCTCGGGACGGAACCAAGAGACCCAGTACTTC. This sequence encodes CASSSGRNQETQYF. This sequence joins TRBV5-4 and TRBJ2-5; TRBD1 or TRBD2 may be the D gene (5 bases each). Germline assignment: CDR1 SGHNT and CDR2 YYREEE (reference sequence). Deletions cut 3 bases from V and 0 bases from J, with 9 bases between. The CDR3 length is 14 residues.

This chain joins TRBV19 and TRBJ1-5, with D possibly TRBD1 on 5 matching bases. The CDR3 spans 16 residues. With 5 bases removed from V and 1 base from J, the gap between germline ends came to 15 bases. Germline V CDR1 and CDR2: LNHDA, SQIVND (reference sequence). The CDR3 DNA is TGTGCCAGTAGTTACTCGACCCGGGGGAGCAATCAGCCCCAGCATTTT. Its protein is CASSYSTRGSNQPQHF.

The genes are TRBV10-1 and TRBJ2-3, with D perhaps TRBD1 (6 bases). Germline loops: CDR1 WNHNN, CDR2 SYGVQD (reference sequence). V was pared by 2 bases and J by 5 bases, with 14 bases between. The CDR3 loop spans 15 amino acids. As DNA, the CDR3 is TGCGCCAGCAGTGAGAATCCCCAGGGGAGAGATACGCAGTATTTT. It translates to CASSENPQGRDTQYF.

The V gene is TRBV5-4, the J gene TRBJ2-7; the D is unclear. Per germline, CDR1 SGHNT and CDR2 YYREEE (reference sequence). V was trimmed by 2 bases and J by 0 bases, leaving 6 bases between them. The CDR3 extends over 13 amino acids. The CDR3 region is CASSFGNSYEQYF. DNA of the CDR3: TGTGCCAGCAGCTTTGGGAACTCCTACGAGCAGTACTTC.

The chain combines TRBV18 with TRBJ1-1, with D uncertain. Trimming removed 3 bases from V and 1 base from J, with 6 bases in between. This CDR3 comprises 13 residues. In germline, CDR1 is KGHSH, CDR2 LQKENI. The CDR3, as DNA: TGTGCCAGCTCACCTTCACAGAACACTGAAGCTTTCTTT. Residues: CASSPSQNTEAFF.

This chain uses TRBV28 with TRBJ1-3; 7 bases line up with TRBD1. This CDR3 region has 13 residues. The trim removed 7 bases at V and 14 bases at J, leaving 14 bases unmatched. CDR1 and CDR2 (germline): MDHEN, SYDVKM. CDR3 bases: TGTGCCAGCACTATCCCCCCGGGACAGCTTCTATATTTT. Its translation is CASTIPPGQLLYF.

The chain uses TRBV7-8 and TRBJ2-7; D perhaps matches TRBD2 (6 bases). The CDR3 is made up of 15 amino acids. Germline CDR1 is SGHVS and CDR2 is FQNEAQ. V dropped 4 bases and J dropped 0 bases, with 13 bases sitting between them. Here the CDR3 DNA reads TGTGCCAGCAGCTCCTTAGCGGTTTCCTCCTACGAGCAGTACTTC. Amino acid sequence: CASSSLAVSSYEQYF.

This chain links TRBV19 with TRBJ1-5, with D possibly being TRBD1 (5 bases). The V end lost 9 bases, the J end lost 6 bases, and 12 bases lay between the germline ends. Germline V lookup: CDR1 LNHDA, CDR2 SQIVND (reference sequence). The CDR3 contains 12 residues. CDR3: CASKGSGQPQHF. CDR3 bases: TGTGCCAGCAAGGGGAGCGGTCAGCCCCAGCATTTT.

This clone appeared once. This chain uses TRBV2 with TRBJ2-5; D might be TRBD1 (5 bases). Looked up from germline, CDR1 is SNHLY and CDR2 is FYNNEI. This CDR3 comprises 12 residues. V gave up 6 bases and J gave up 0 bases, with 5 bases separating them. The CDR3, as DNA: TGTGCCAGCAGGGACAACCAAGAGACCCAGTACTTC. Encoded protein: CASRDNQETQYF.

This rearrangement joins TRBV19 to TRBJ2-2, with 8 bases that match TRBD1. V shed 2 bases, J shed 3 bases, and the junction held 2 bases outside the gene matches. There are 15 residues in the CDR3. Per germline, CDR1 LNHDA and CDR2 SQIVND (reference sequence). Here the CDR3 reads CASSIRQGYTGELFF. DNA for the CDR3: TGTGCCAGTAGTATACGACAGGGGTACACCGGGGAGCTGTTTTTT.

As DNA, the CDR3 is TGTGCCAGCAGTTTATCGGCTTCAGTGTCTATGGTCGGCTACACCTTC. Amino acids: CASSLSASVSMVGYTF. The chain carries TRBV27 and TRBJ1-2; D remains unclear. Per germline, CDR1 MNHEY and CDR2 SMNVEV (reference sequence). The CDR3 covers 16 residues. Trimming removed 0 bases from V and 8 bases from J, with 19 bases in between.

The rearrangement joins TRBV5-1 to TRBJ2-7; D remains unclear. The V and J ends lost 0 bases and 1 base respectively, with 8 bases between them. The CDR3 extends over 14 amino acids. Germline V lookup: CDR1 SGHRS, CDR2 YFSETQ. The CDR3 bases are TGCGCCAGCAGCTTGGGTTACTCATCCTACGAGCAGTACTTC. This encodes CASSLGYSSYEQYF. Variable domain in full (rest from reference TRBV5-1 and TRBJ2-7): KAGVTQTPRYLIKTRGQQVTLSCSPISGHRSVSWYQQTPGQGLQFLFEYFSETQRNKGNFPGRFSGRQFSNSRSEMNVSTLELGDSALYLCASSLGYSSYEQYFGPGTRLTVT.

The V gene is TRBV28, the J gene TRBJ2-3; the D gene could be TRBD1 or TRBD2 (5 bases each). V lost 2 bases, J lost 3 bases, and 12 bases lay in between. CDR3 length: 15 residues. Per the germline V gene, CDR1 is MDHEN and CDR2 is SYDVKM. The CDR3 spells CASSLTGQQTDTQYF. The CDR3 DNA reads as TGTGCCAGCAGTTTAACGGGGCAGCAAACAGATACGCAGTATTTT. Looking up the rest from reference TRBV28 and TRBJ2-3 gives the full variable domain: DVKVTQSSRYLVKRTGEKVFLECVQDMDHENMFWYRQDPGLGLRLIYFSYDVKMKEKGDIPEGYSVSREKKERFSLILESASTNQTSMYLCASSLTGQQTDTQYFGPGTRLTVL.

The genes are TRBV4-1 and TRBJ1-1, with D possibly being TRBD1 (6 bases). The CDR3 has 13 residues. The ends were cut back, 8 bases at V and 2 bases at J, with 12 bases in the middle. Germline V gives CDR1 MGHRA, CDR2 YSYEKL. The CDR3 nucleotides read TGCGCCAGCCGGGACACCCGTAACACTGAAGCTTTCTTT. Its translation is CASRDTRNTEAFF.

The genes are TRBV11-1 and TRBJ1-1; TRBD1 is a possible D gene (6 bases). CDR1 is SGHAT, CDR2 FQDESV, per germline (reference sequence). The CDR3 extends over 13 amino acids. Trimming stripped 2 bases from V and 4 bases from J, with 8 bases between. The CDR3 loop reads CASSLKQGTEAFF. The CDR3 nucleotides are TGTGCCAGCAGCTTAAAACAGGGCACTGAAGCTTTCTTT.

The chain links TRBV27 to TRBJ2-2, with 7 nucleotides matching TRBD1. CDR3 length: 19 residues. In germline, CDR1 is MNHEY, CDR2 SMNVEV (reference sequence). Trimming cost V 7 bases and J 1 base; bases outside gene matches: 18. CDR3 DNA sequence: TGTGCCAGCATTCCAAAGGGGGCGGCCGGCCAGCGGAACACCGGGGAGCTGTTTTTT. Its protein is CASIPKGAAGQRNTGELFF.

The CDR3 spells CASSLVYSRLKKTQYF. The CDR3 DNA is TGTGCCAGCAGCTTAGTTTATAGCCGGCTCAAGAAGACCCAGTACTTC. The J gene is TRBJ2-5, the V gene TRBV7-6, with D hard to call. The germline V and J ends were trimmed by 1 base and 6 bases, with 18 bases remaining between them. The CDR3 extends over 16 amino acids. Germline values: CDR1 SGHVS, CDR2 FNYEAQ. Combining the CDR3 with reference TRBV7-6 and TRBJ2-5 gives the whole variable domain GAGVSQSPRYKVTKRGQDVALRCDPISGHVSLYWYRQALGQGPEFLTYFNYEAQQDKSGLPNDRFSAERPEGSISTLTIQRTEQRDSAMYRCASSLVYSRLKKTQYFGPGTRLLVL.

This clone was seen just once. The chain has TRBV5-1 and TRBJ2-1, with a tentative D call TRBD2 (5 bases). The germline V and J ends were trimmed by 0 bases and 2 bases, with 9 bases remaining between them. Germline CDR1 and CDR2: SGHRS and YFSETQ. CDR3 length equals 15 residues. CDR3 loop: CASSLGLQPYNEQFF. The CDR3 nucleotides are TGCGCCAGCAGCTTGGGACTACAACCCTACAATGAGCAGTTCTTC.

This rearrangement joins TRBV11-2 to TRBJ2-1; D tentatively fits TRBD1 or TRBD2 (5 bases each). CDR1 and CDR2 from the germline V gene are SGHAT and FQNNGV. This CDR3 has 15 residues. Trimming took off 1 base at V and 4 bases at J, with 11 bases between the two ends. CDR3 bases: TGTGCCAGCAGCTTAGGACAGCGGCTATACAATGAGCAGTTCTTC. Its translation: CASSLGQRLYNEQFF.

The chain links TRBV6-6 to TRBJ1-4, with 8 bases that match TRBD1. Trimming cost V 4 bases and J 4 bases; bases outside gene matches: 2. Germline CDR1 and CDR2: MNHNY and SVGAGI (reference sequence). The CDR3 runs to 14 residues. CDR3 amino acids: CASSWTGYNEKLFF. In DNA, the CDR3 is TGTGCCAGCAGTTGGACAGGGTATAATGAAAAACTGTTTTTT.

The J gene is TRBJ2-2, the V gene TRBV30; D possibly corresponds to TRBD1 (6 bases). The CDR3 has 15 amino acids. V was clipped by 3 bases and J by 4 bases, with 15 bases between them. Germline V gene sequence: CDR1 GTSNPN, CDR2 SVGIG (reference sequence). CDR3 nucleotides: TGTGCCTGGAGCACAACCCCGACAGGCACCGGGGAGCTGTTTTTT. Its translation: CAWSTTPTGTGELFF.

The CDR3: CASSQRTGGYTF. CDR3 in DNA: TGCGCCAGCAGCCAGAGGACAGGCGGCTACACCTTC. The chain uses TRBV4-1 and TRBJ1-2, with 7 nucleotides matching TRBD1. The CDR3 sequence is 12 residues long. CDR1 is MGHRA, CDR2 YSYEKL, per germline. The V segment lost 3 bases and the J segment 8 bases; nucleotides outside the gene matches: 3.

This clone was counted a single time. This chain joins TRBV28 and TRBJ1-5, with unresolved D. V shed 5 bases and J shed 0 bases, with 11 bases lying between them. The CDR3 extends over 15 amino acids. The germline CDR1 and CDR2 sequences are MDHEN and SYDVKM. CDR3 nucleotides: TGTGCCAGCAGTAGCCGTCAGTCTAGCAATCAGCCCCAGCATTTT. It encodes CASSSRQSSNQPQHF.